This T cell receptor beta chain was documented in a study of blood T cell repertoires in COVID-19. The method was immunoSEQ multiplex PCR; TCRdb's version includes in-frame clones alone and lacks a portion of them. The data contain some 290,000 clones, 86% of them seen just once; the ten biggest clones take up less than 4%. This CDR3 is built from 13 residues. V was trimmed by 0 bases and J by 8 bases, leaving 10 bases between them. Looked up from germline, CDR1 is MNHEY and CDR2 is SVGEGT. This clonotype was sampled from a man between 18 and 35 years old with active or convalescent COVID-19. The specimen sequenced was peripheral blood. This rearrangement joins TRBV6-2 or TRBV6-3 to TRBJ1-2; D remains ambiguous. The CDR3 DNA sequence: TGTGCCAGCAGTTACTCGGAAGGGAGAGGCTACACCTTC. This gives the protein CASSYSEGRGYTF.